This entry lists 17 T cell receptor beta chains sequenced from one sample in a study of T cell repertoires in cytomegalovirus infection. Each CDR3 protein gets one entry after TCRdb re-called the reads with MiXCR. The sample carries 800,000 to 950,000 distinct CDR3 sequences, approximately 32% recorded once. These receptors have no identified antigens. The specimen comprised cultured CD8+ T cells from PBMCs, sampled from culture after CMV antigen stimulation. The receptors come from a human donor in good health (CMV status not recorded). Some clones in this sample may be carry-over from other donors' samples.

A few counts support this clonotype. The CDR3 protein is CATRSGGTDTQYF. As DNA, the CDR3 is TGTGCCACCAGGTCAGGTGGCACAGATACGCAGTATTTT. V usage is TRBV7-9 and J usage is TRBJ2-3; D remains unclear. V was shortened by 10 bases and J by 1 base, with 12 bases between the two germline ends. The length of the CDR3 is 13 residues. The germline V gene has CDR1 SEHNR and CDR2 FQNEAQ (reference sequence).

The V call is TRBV7-9, the J call TRBJ1-2; no clear D. This CDR3 comprises 12 residues. The V gene's germline CDR1 is SEHNR and CDR2 FQNEAQ (reference sequence). Trimming took 5 bases from V and 8 from J, leaving 12 bases between them. The CDR3 protein is CASSRFTEGYTF. CDR3 in DNA: TGTGCCAGCAGCCGCTTCACCGAGGGCTACACCTTC. Based on the CDR3 plus reference TRBV7-9 and TRBJ1-2, the full variable domain is DTGVSQNPRHKITKRGQNVTFRCDPISEHNRLYWYRQTLGQGPEFLTYFQNEAQLEKSRLLSDRFSAERPKGSFSTLEIQRTEQGDSAMYLCASSRFTEGYTFGSGTRLTVV.

The chain has TRBV10-2 and TRBJ1-2; 7 nucleotides align to TRBD1. This CDR3 spans 14 amino acids. The V gene's germline CDR1 is WSHSY and CDR2 SAAADI. Trimming removed 5 bases from V and 3 bases from J; junction bases left unmatched: 6. CDR3 DNA sequence: TGCGCCAGCAGTTTTACAGGGGCGCACTATGGCTACACCTTC. This codes for CASSFTGAHYGYTF.

In nucleotides, the CDR3 is TGTGCCAGCAGCCACCGGGACAGGGCCCTCGGTGGGAATTCACCCCTCCACTTT. Translated: CASSHRDRALGGNSPLHF. The V and J genes are TRBV14 and TRBJ1-6, with 9 bases lining up with TRBD1. The germline V gene has CDR1 SGHDN and CDR2 FVKESK. This CDR3 contains 18 residues. J lost 7 bases, V lost 3 bases, and 13 bases had no gene match.

This clonotype was counted many times. The V and J genes are TRBV12-3 or TRBV12-4 and TRBJ1-5; a weak D match, TRBD1 (6 bases). The CDR3 runs to 18 residues. V lost 5 bases, J lost 0 bases, and 20 bases lay in between. The CDR3 region is CASSQPPPGQYSNQPQHF. The DNA of the CDR3 is TGTGCCAGCAGTCAACCTCCCCCGGGACAATATAGCAATCAGCCCCAGCATTTT.

Turning to this clonotype: A read error may account for a junction end that differs from germline. The chain recombines TRBV6-5 with TRBJ2-1, with D possibly called TRBD1 or TRBD2 (5 bases each). The CDR3 is 12 residues long. The germline V gene has CDR1 MNHEY and CDR2 SVGAGI. CDR3 nucleotide sequence: TGTGCCAGCAGTTTCCCGGGGACGGGTAGCGTCTTC. It is translated as CASSFPGTGSVF.

This clonotype has at least ten counts. The rearrangement links TRBV5-4 to TRBJ1-1, with D possibly matching TRBD1 (5 bases). Germline CDR1 reads SGHNT; CDR2 reads YYREEE (reference sequence). Between the trimmed V and J ends, which lost 2 bases and 0 bases, there was a span of 26 bases. The CDR3 is made up of 20 amino acids. The CDR3 here is CASSFGGGVGTDLLNTEAFF. CDR3 nucleotide sequence: TGTGCCAGCAGCTTCGGGGGTGGAGTTGGGACGGACCTTCTGAACACTGAAGCTTTCTTT.

This clonotype came up a few times. V is TRBV6-5 and J is TRBJ1-3; no firm D call. Looked up from germline, CDR1 is MNHEY and CDR2 is SVGAGI. V was shortened by 0 bases and J by 2 bases, with 5 bases between the two germline ends. This CDR3 is built from 14 residues. CDR3 DNA: TGTGCCAGCAGTTACTCGGGGACTGGAAACACCATATATTTT. This translates into CASSYSGTGNTIYF.

CDR3 coding DNA: TGTGCCAGCAGTGAAATCGAAATACCGATACCAAATAACTATGGCTACACCTTC. Translating gives CASSEIEIPIPNNYGYTF. This chain connects TRBV2 to TRBJ1-2; D gene uncertain. CDR1 is SNHLY, CDR2 FYNNEI, per germline. The CDR3 consists of 18 residues. Deletions cut 2 bases from V and 1 base from J, with 20 bases between.

The V gene is TRBV7-8, the J gene TRBJ1-3; D is unclear. Trimming took off 0 bases at V and 1 base at J, with 10 bases between the two ends. Looked up from germline, CDR1 is SGHVS and CDR2 is FQNEAQ. This CDR3 spans 16 amino acids. For the CDR3, the DNA is TGTGCCAGCAGCTTAGCGACGGGCGAATCTGGAAACACCATATATTTT. Its translation is CASSLATGESGNTIYF.

This clonotype was counted a few times. This chain connects TRBV6-5 to TRBJ2-1; D might be TRBD2 (6 bases). This CDR3 contains 17 residues. V shed 5 bases and J shed 2 bases, with 19 bases lying between them. Germline CDR1 reads MNHEY; CDR2 reads SVGAGI. The CDR3 DNA is TGTGCCAGCAGTAACCCCGGGGGATCCCAAACCTACAATGAGCAGTTCTTC. This encodes CASSNPGGSQTYNEQFF.

The chain carries TRBV2 and TRBJ1-5; D not certain. CDR3 length: 15 residues. Trimming shortened V by 1 base and J by 1 base, and 8 bases separated the two germline ends. CDR1 and CDR2 from the germline V gene are SNHLY and FYNNEI. The CDR3 DNA is TGTGCCAGCAGTGAAGTTAAATGGAGCAATCAGCCCCAGCATTTT. Its protein is CASSEVKWSNQPQHF. Based on the CDR3 plus reference TRBV2 and TRBJ1-5, the full variable domain is EPEVTQTPSHQVTQMGQEVILRCVPISNHLYFYWYRQILGQKVEFLVSFYNNEISEKSEIFDDQFSVERPDGSNFTLKIRSTKLEDSAMYFCASSEVKWSNQPQHFGDGTRLSIL.

The V gene is TRBV6-5, the J gene TRBJ2-1; perhaps TRBD2 as D (7 bases). The ends were cut back, 8 bases at V and 0 bases at J, with 14 bases in the middle. Germline CDR1 is MNHEY and CDR2 is SVGAGI. The CDR3 has 15 residues. For the CDR3, the DNA is TGTGCCAGCGGAGGGGGGGGCCCCTCCTACAATGAGCAGTTCTTC. This gives the protein CASGGGGPSYNEQFF.

V gene TRBV6-2 or TRBV6-3 combines with J gene TRBJ1-2; 8 positions match TRBD1. CDR3 length: 11 residues. The V and J ends lost 8 bases and 8 bases, in that order; junction bases with no gene match: 4. Germline CDR1 MNHEY, CDR2 SVGEGT. The CDR3 sequence is CASQGARGYTF. CDR3 nucleotides: TGTGCCAGCCAGGGGGCAAGGGGCTACACCTTC.

The chain carries TRBV6-6 and TRBJ2-1; weak D call: TRBD2 (7 bases). Trimming removed 5 bases at V and 7 bases at J, with 21 bases between. Per germline, CDR1 MNHNY and CDR2 SVGAGI (reference sequence). The CDR3 is 16 residues long. CDR3 sequence: CASSQRVGGPSNEQFF. In DNA form, the CDR3 reads TGTGCCAGCAGTCAAAGAGTGGGGGGGCCATCGAATGAGCAGTTCTTC.

This rearrangement joins TRBV11-3 to TRBJ1-1; D unclear. This CDR3 contains 13 residues. V was shortened by 4 bases and J by 2 bases, with 8 bases between the two germline ends. Germline assignment: CDR1 SGHNT and CDR2 YENEEA. The CDR3 reads CASSSYKNTEAFF. The CDR3, as DNA: TGTGCCAGCAGCTCCTATAAAAACACTGAAGCTTTCTTT. Complete variable domain (other parts from reference TRBV11-3 and TRBJ1-1): EAGVVQSPRYKIIEKKQPVAFWCNPISGHNTLYWYLQNLGQGPELLIRYENEEAVDDSQLPKDRFSAERLKGVDSTLKIQPAELGDSAVYLCASSSYKNTEAFFGQGTRLTVV.

The J gene is TRBJ2-5, the V gene TRBV6-6; weak D call: TRBD2 (6 bases). This CDR3 is built from 15 residues. Per the germline V gene, CDR1 is MNHNY and CDR2 is SVGAGI (reference sequence). Trimming removed 2 bases at V and 4 bases at J, with 14 bases between. CDR3 loop: CASSYRGTLVETQYF. CDR3 nucleotides: TGTGCCAGCAGTTACCGGGGGACGTTGGTAGAGACCCAGTACTTC.